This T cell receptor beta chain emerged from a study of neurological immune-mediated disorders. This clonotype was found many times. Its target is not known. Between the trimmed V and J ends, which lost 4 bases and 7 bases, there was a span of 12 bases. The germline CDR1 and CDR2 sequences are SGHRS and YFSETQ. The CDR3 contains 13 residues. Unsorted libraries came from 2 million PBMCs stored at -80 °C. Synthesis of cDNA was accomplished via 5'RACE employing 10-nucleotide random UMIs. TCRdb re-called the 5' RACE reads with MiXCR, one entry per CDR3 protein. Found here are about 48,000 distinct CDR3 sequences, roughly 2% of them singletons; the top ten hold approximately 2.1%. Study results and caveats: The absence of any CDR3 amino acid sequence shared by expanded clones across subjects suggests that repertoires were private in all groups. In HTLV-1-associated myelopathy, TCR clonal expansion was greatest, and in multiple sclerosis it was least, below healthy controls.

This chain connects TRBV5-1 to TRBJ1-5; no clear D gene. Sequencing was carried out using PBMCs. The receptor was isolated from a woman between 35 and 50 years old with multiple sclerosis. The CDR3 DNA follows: TGCGCCAGCAGCCGTGGTCCGGGACAGCCCCAGCATTTT. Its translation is CASSRGPGQPQHF.